This TCR beta chain was recorded in a study of Ad26.COV2.S vaccination and SARS-CoV-2 variants. Sequencing used immunoSEQ multiplex PCR; TCRdb keeps in-frame clones, though not all of them. This table holds 350,000 to 450,000 clones, about four fifths found once. Germline CDR1 reads GTSNPN; CDR2 reads SVGIG (reference sequence). The V gene lost 2 bases and the J gene lost 3 bases, with 22 bases spanning the gap. This CDR3 region has 17 residues. Sample treatment: some 20 received Ad26.COV2.S at low or high dose, single or two shots; 5 received placebo; per-sample allocation not given. Sampling occurred on day 63 after the first vaccine or placebo injection.

The J gene is TRBJ1-2, the V gene TRBV30; D is possibly TRBD1 (5 bases). The receptor's source is a person between 18 and 60 years old who received the Ad26.COV2.S COVID-19 vaccine or a placebo. This sample comprised peripheral blood, obtained in a trial of Ad26.COV2.S vaccine versus placebo. This chain's CDR3 is CAWSSDSERRTHYGYTF. CDR3 bases: TGTGCCTGGAGTTCCGACAGTGAGCGACGCACCCACTATGGCTACACCTTC.